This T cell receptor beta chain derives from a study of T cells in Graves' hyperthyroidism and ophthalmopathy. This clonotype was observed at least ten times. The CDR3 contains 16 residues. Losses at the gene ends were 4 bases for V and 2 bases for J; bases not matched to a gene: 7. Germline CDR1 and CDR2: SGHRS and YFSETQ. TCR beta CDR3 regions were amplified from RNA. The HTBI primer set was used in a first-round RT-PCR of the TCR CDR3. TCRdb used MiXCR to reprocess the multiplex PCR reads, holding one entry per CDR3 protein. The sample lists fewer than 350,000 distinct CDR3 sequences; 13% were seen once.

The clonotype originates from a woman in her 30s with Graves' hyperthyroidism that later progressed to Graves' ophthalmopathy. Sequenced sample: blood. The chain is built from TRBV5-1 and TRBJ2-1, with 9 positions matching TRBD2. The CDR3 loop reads CASSASGMTPYNEQFF. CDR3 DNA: TGCGCCAGCAGCGCTAGCGGGATGACACCCTACAATGAGCAGTTCTTC.